This TCR beta chain was identified during a study of blood T cells in healthy people across ages. Study background: Template switching caught about one barcoded beta molecule for each two T cells.

The CDR3 runs to 16 residues. V dropped 0 bases and J dropped 4; count of bases not matched to a gene: 6. Germline CDR1 is SNHLY and CDR2 is FYNNEI. A remark on this clonotype: Its target is not known.

Alongside a J-beta primer mix, a sample-barcoded 5' primer served in a second PCR lasting about 7 to 12 cycles. TCRdb analysed the 5' RACE reads with MiXCR anew, one entry per CDR3 protein. The sample has about 1.4 million distinct CDR3 sequences; almost 60% are singletons. Study-level points and caveats: Per million T cells, TCR beta diversity dropped roughly linearly as age increased.

Sequencing used blood. The V call is TRBV2, the J call TRBJ2-1, with TRBD2 matching 7 bases. This receptor was identified in a man aged 18 to 30 in good health. CDR3 nucleotides: TGTGCCAGCAGTGAAGCGCGAGGAGCGGGATACAATGAGCAGTTCTTC. Its translation: CASSEARGAGYNEQFF.